Each of the 9 T cell receptor beta chains below was sequenced from the same sample in a study of blood T cell repertoires in COVID-19. Method: immunoSEQ multiplex PCR; TCRdb's copy keeps in-frame clones and lacks some. Here the sample spans just under 95,000 clones, about 80% being singletons. The sample comprised peripheral blood. The receptors come from a human donor in a cohort sampled during active COVID-19.

This sequence joins TRBV7-8 and TRBJ1-1; D is undetermined. This CDR3 spans 13 amino acids. From germline, CDR1 is SGHVS and CDR2 FQNEAQ. V was trimmed by 1 base and J by 0 bases, leaving 3 bases between them. CDR3 in amino acids: CASSLVLNTEAFF. CDR3 nucleotides: TGTGCCAGCAGCTTAGTCTTGAACACTGAAGCTTTCTTT.

J is TRBJ1-2 and V is TRBV19, with D uncertain. V lost 6 bases and J 8 bases, leaving 13 bases between the germline ends. CDR1 and CDR2 from the germline V gene are LNHDA and SQIVND (reference sequence). The CDR3 loop spans 12 amino acids. This chain's CDR3 is CASRMVVGGYTF. The CDR3 DNA reads as TGTGCCAGTAGGATGGTCGTCGGGGGCTACACCTTC.

J is TRBJ2-7 and V is TRBV7-9; 9 bases are shared with TRBD1. Germline CDR1 is SEHNR and CDR2 is FQNEAQ (reference sequence). V dropped 5 bases and J dropped 5; count of bases not matched to a gene: 10. The CDR3 length is 15 residues. The CDR3 sequence: CASSVGQGNTDEQYF. The DNA of the CDR3 is TGTGCCAGCAGCGTGGGACAGGGCAACACTGACGAGCAGTACTTC.

J is TRBJ1-2 and V is TRBV5-1; D not resolved. The CDR3 is made up of 16 amino acids. V was cut by 0 bases and J by 8 bases, with 20 bases left in between. Germline CDR1 reads SGHRS; CDR2 reads YFSETQ. This chain's CDR3 is CASSLGPTGRIRGYTF. The CDR3 region has the DNA TGCGCCAGCAGCTTGGGCCCCACGGGGAGGATTCGCGGCTACACCTTC. Full variable domain (missing parts from reference TRBV5-1 and TRBJ1-2): KAGVTQTPRYLIKTRGQQVTLSCSPISGHRSVSWYQQTPGQGLQFLFEYFSETQRNKGNFPGRFSGRQFSNSRSEMNVSTLELGDSALYLCASSLGPTGRIRGYTFGSGTRLTVV.

The chain links TRBV29-1 to TRBJ1-2; D uncertain. Germline V gene data show CDR1 as SQVTM and CDR2 as ANQGSEA. Trimming removed 4 bases at V and 4 bases at J, with 10 bases between. The CDR3 totals 12 residues. The CDR3: CSVARWVYGYTF. The CDR3 nucleotides read TGCAGCGTTGCCAGGTGGGTCTATGGCTACACCTTC.

This clone was counted only a few times. V usage is TRBV2 and J usage is TRBJ2-7; TRBD1 matches 8 bases. This CDR3 has 13 amino acids. Germline CDR1 SNHLY, CDR2 FYNNEI. V lost 8 bases to trimming and J lost 3 bases; unmatched junction nucleotides: 6. CDR3 region: CASRDRTFYEQYF. DNA of the CDR3: TGTGCCAGCCGGGACAGGACCTTCTACGAGCAGTACTTC.

A single count supports this clone. V usage is TRBV5-1 and J usage is TRBJ2-1, with 8 positions matching TRBD2. With 3 bases clipped from V and 0 bases from J, the junction kept 8 bases outside the gene matches. The CDR3 covers 17 residues. The germline V gene has CDR1 SGHRS and CDR2 YFSETQ. The CDR3 coding sequence is TGCGCCAGCAGCTCCGGGACTAGTGGTTTCTCCTACAATGAGCAGTTCTTC. Its translation is CASSSGTSGFSYNEQFF.

This chain connects TRBV14 to TRBJ2-7; 9 bases agree with TRBD2. Germline-derived CDR1 and CDR2 are SGHDN and FVKESK. V gave up 4 bases and J gave up 3 bases; unmatched junction bases: 10. The CDR3 covers 16 residues. The CDR3 bases are TGTGCCAGCAGCCCCTCGGAAGCGGGAGGTTTCTACGAGCAGTACTTC. This gives the protein CASSPSEAGGFYEQYF.

V is TRBV19 and J is TRBJ1-1; 7 positions match TRBD1. V trimming: 2 bases; J trimming: 2 bases; junction bases outside the gene matches: 2. Germline CDR1 and CDR2: LNHDA and SQIVND (reference sequence). The CDR3 loop spans 14 amino acids. CDR3 DNA sequence: TGTGCCAGTAGTATAACAGGGGCAAACACTGAAGCTTTCTTT. Amino acids: CASSITGANTEAFF.